The 19 T cell receptor beta chains given below trace back to one sample, sequenced in a study of T cells in Graves' hyperthyroidism and ophthalmopathy. It was RNA transcripts that yielded the amplified TCR beta CDR3 regions. The TCR CDR3 first-round RT-PCR relied on the HTBI primer set. MiXCR was run by TCRdb on the multiplex PCR reads, yielding one entry per CDR3 protein. The sample lists around 500,000 distinct CDR3 sequences, approximately 15% occurring once. The sequenced sample consisted of blood. Receptors were obtained from a woman under 30 with Graves' hyperthyroidism.

The J gene is TRBJ2-1, the V gene TRBV29-1; TRBD2 matches at 7 bases. The CDR3 length is 14 residues. V was clipped by 5 bases and J by 8 bases; unmatched bases: 12. Germline CDR1 and CDR2: SQVTM and ANQGSEA. CDR3 in DNA: TGCAGCGTTTCAACTCGGGCGGGGAGGGATGAGCAGTTCTTC. This encodes CSVSTRAGRDEQFF.

A few counts support this clonotype. V is TRBV5-6 and J is TRBJ1-1; D unclear. The germline V and J ends were trimmed by 2 bases and 2 bases, with 7 bases remaining between them. CDR1 is SGHDT and CDR2 is YYEEEE in the germline V gene. This CDR3 has 13 amino acids. CDR3 sequence: CASSFITNTEAFF. The DNA for the CDR3 is TGTGCCAGCAGCTTTATAACAAACACTGAAGCTTTCTTT.

This clonotype appeared many times. The V and J genes are TRBV15 and TRBJ2-5, with unresolved D. This CDR3 spans 15 amino acids. Germline assignment: CDR1 LNHNV and CDR2 YYDKDF (reference sequence). Trimming stripped 0 bases from V and 3 bases from J, with 11 bases between. In DNA form, the CDR3 reads TGTGCCACCAGCAGAGATCTAGGGCCGGAAGAGACCCAGTACTTC. It specifies CATSRDLGPEETQYF.

CDR3 sequence reads: CASSLRVRGAGSEAFF. The CDR3 DNA reads TGTGCCAGCAGCTTAAGGGTCAGGGGGGCTGGCTCTGAAGCTTTCTTT. This chain joins TRBV7-3 and TRBJ1-1, with 7 bases identical to TRBD1. Losses at the gene ends were 1 base for V and 6 bases for J; bases not matched to a gene: 11. The V gene's germline CDR1 is SGHTA and CDR2 FQGTGA. The CDR3 sequence is 16 residues long.

This clonotype has a count of ten or more. The chain employs TRBV28 and TRBJ2-3, with a weak D call TRBD2 (5 bases). Germline values: CDR1 MDHEN, CDR2 SYDVKM. The CDR3 loop spans 14 amino acids. V lost 3 bases and J 2 bases, leaving 9 bases between the germline ends. CDR3 region: CASSFGLATDTQYF. The CDR3 DNA reads TGTGCCAGCAGTTTTGGGCTAGCCACAGATACGCAGTATTTT.

This clonotype was detected a few times. This sequence joins TRBV7-9 and TRBJ1-2, with 12 bases aligning to TRBD1. With V trimmed by 6 bases and J by 6 bases, 11 bases remained unmatched. CDR1 and CDR2 from the germline V gene are SEHNR and FQNEAQ (reference sequence). The CDR3 runs 16 residues. CDR3 nucleotides: TGTGCCAGCAGTTTCCCCGGGACAGGGGGCCAACATGGCTACACCTTC. It specifies CASSFPGTGGQHGYTF.

The chain couples TRBV5-4 to TRBJ2-3; D perhaps matches TRBD2 (6 bases). The CDR3 totals 15 residues. CDR1 is SGHNT, CDR2 YYREEE, per germline (reference sequence). Deletions cut 6 bases from V and 5 bases from J, with 19 bases between. In DNA form, the CDR3 reads TGTGCCAGCACCTTAAGCGGGCCTCGGGGAGATACGCAGTATTTT. This encodes CASTLSGPRGDTQYF. The whole variable domain, filled in from reference TRBV5-4 and TRBJ2-3, reads ETGVTQSPTHLIKTRGQQVTLRCSSQSGHNTVSWYQQALGQGPQFIFQYYREEENGRGNFPPRFSGLQFPNYSSELNVNALELDDSALYLCASTLSGPRGDTQYFGPGTRLTVL.

This clonotype was observed many times. V gene TRBV29-1 combines with J gene TRBJ1-1; tentatively, D is TRBD1 (5 bases). The CDR3 is 13 amino acids. The V end was cut by 4 bases, the J end by 5 bases, with 14 bases between. Germline V gene data show CDR1 as SQVTM and CDR2 as ANQGSEA. CDR3 amino acids: CSVARDRRTEAFF. CDR3 coding DNA: TGCAGCGTTGCCAGGGATCGTAGGACTGAAGCTTTCTTT.

This clonotype was detected many times. V is TRBV2 and J is TRBJ2-2; TRBD2 matches 8 bases. CDR1 and CDR2 (germline): SNHLY, FYNNEI. Unmatched junction bases numbered 8, after V lost 10 bases and J lost 1 base. The CDR3 runs to 15 residues. CDR3 sequence reads: CANDQREKNTGELFF. DNA of the CDR3: TGTGCCAACGACCAGCGGGAGAAGAACACCGGGGAGCTGTTTTTT.

This clonotype appeared many times. The chain recombines TRBV10-3 with TRBJ2-7; D not resolved. This CDR3 is 14 amino acids long. V lost 3 bases and J 0 bases, leaving 9 bases between the germline ends. The germline V gene has CDR1 ENHRY and CDR2 SYGVKD. DNA for the CDR3: TGTGCCATCAGTGACCCAGATAGCTCCTACGAGCAGTACGTC. Its translation is CAISDPDSSYEQYV.

V usage is TRBV19 and J usage is TRBJ2-1; D gene uncertain. The V and J ends lost 8 bases and 0 bases respectively, with 11 bases between them. This CDR3 has 14 residues. Germline CDR1 is LNHDA and CDR2 is SQIVND (reference sequence). The CDR3 region is CASQLWASYNEQFF. The CDR3 nucleotides read TGTGCCAGTCAGCTATGGGCCTCCTACAATGAGCAGTTCTTC.

This clonotype was recorded at least ten times. V and J are TRBV5-1 and TRBJ2-5; D not resolved. With 3 bases removed from V and 4 bases from J, the gap between germline ends came to 10 bases. Germline CDR1 reads SGHRS; CDR2 reads YFSETQ. This CDR3 region has 13 residues. The CDR3 spells CASSWILGETQYF. CDR3 nucleotide sequence: TGCGCCAGCAGCTGGATCCTCGGAGAGACCCAGTACTTC.

This clonotype was counted many times. The V gene is TRBV30, the J gene TRBJ2-5; tentative D call: TRBD2 (7 bases). The CDR3 sequence is 14 residues long. From germline, CDR1 is GTSNPN and CDR2 SVGIG (reference sequence). V was clipped by 4 bases and J by 1 base, with 13 bases between them. As DNA, the CDR3 is TGTGCCTGGACCTGGAGGGGGGGCCAAGAGACCCAGTACTTC. Protein: CAWTWRGGQETQYF.

This clonotype was found a few times. The chain couples TRBV5-1 to TRBJ2-5; D remains unclear. The CDR3 runs to 13 residues. In germline, CDR1 is SGHRS, CDR2 YFSETQ. The V end lost 0 bases, the J end lost 7 bases, and 10 bases lay between the germline ends. The CDR3 here is CASSLDGLATQYF. Here the CDR3 DNA reads TGCGCCAGCAGCTTGGACGGTCTGGCGACCCAGTACTTC.

This clonotype occurred many times. V usage is TRBV5-1 and J usage is TRBJ1-1; 9 bases match TRBD1. Germline trimming cut 3 bases from V and 1 base from J; bases unmatched to any gene: 10. This CDR3 region has 17 residues. Germline V gene lookup returns CDR1 SGHRS and CDR2 YFSETQ. CDR3 coding DNA: TGCGCCAGCAGCTGGCCCACCGGGACAGGGACGAACACTGAAGCTTTCTTT. This codes for CASSWPTGTGTNTEAFF.

The chain carries TRBV19 and TRBJ2-1; D may be TRBD1 or TRBD2 (5 bases each). CDR3 length: 11 amino acids. Trimming took 4 bases from V and 14 from J, leaving 12 bases between them. The germline gives CDR1 LNHDA, CDR2 SQIVND (reference sequence). CDR3 region: CASSTGTSEFF. CDR3 bases: TGTGCCAGTAGTACGGGGACGTCCGAGTTCTTC.

This clonotype turned up a few times. The chain is built from TRBV6-1 and TRBJ2-1, with D possibly matching TRBD2 (5 bases). Trimming took 7 bases from V and 6 from J, leaving 16 bases between them. The germline CDR1 and CDR2 sequences are MNHNS and SASEGT. CDR3 length: 14 residues. Here the CDR3 DNA reads TGTGCCAGCAACCGGGCGACTAAGGTCAATGAGCAGTTCTTC. Protein: CASNRATKVNEQFF.

Concerning this clonotype: This could be a read error, since a much larger clone is one nucleotide away. The rearrangement links TRBV30 to TRBJ2-7, with 9 bases that match TRBD2. From germline, CDR1 is GTSNPN and CDR2 SVGIG (reference sequence). V lost 2 bases to trimming and J lost 5 bases; unmatched junction nucleotides: 10. This CDR3 is built from 15 residues. The CDR3 coding sequence is TGTGCCTGGAGTTTCTGGGGACTAGCAAGGGACGAGCAGTACGTC. It encodes CAWSFWGLARDEQYV.

The V call is TRBV7-9, the J call TRBJ1-5; 7 nucleotides match TRBD1. The CDR3 sequence is 14 residues long. J was trimmed by 7 bases and V by 3 bases; bases with no gene match: 6. From germline, CDR1 is SEHNR and CDR2 FQNEAQ (reference sequence). DNA of the CDR3: TGTGCCAGCAGCTTTTCAGGGGACAGACAGCCCCAGCATTTT. Its protein product is CASSFSGDRQPQHF. The complete variable domain, with remaining parts taken from reference TRBV7-9 and TRBJ1-5, reads DTGVSQNPRHKITKRGQNVTFRCDPISEHNRLYWYRQTLGQGPEFLTYFQNEAQLEKSRLLSDRFSAERPKGSFSTLEIQRTEQGDSAMYLCASSFSGDRQPQHFGDGTRLSIL.